These 13 T cell receptor beta chains were all obtained from the same sample, sequenced in a study of shared clonotypes between healthy human individuals. Profiling relied on immunoSEQ multiplex PCR, and the TCRdb table lists in-frame clones only, not all of them. The data hold some 2,100,000 clones, with approximately 94% observed a single time. The sequenced sample was naive CD4+ T cells sorted from blood. Specified subset: CD45RA+ positively selected. Receptor source: a man between 18 and 29 years old in good health.

The chain combines TRBV5-1 with TRBJ2-3; 9 bases are a match to TRBD2. V dropped 1 base and J dropped 2; count of bases not matched to a gene: 5. The length of the CDR3 is 16 residues. From germline, CDR1 is SGHRS and CDR2 YFSETQ. The DNA for the CDR3 is TGCGCCAGCAGCTTGAAGTCTAGCGGGACCACAGATACGCAGTATTTT. Amino acid sequence: CASSLKSSGTTDTQYF.

The gene calls are TRBV20-1 and TRBJ1-2; the D is unclear. The CDR3 is 10 residues long. V was shortened by 3 bases and J by 7 bases, with 6 bases between the two germline ends. The V gene's germline CDR1 is DFQATT and CDR2 SNEGSKA (reference sequence). The CDR3 DNA follows: TGCAGTGCTAGCCAGTTTGGCTACACCTTC. Protein: CSASQFGYTF.

This rearrangement joins TRBV27 to TRBJ2-7; TRBD1 aligns across 9 bases. CDR1 is MNHEY and CDR2 is SMNVEV in the germline V gene (reference sequence). V trimming: 5 bases; J trimming: 2 bases; junction bases outside the gene matches: 10. The CDR3 totals 16 residues. CDR3 region: CASSLYYGQGPYEQYF. As DNA, the CDR3 is TGTGCCAGCAGTCTCTACTATGGACAGGGGCCCTACGAGCAGTACTTC.

J is TRBJ2-7 and V is TRBV6-4, with D hard to call. Germline CDR1 and CDR2: MRHNA and SNTAGT. The germline V and J ends were trimmed by 6 bases and 2 bases, with 14 bases remaining between them. The CDR3 is 14 residues long. CDR3 bases: TGTGCCAGCAGGGCACCAAGAGAAACCTACGAGCAGTACTTC. This translates into CASRAPRETYEQYF.

The chain has TRBV4-3 and TRBJ2-3; possibly TRBD1 for D (6 bases). Germline CDR1 is LGHNA and CDR2 is YSLEER. V was pared by 4 bases and J by 1 base, with 15 bases between. The CDR3 is 16 residues long. In DNA, the CDR3 is TGCGCCAGCAGCCCGGCGACAGGCTCAGGCACAGATACGCAGTATTTT. Amino acids: CASSPATGSGTDTQYF.

Concerning this clone: Other DNA sequences in the sample encode the same CDR3. The chain is built from TRBV27 and TRBJ2-2, with 9 bases identical to TRBD1. V lost 3 bases, J lost 5 bases, and 1 base stayed unmatched. The CDR3 extends over 14 amino acids. The germline gives CDR1 MNHEY, CDR2 SMNVEV (reference sequence). CDR3 in amino acids: CASSFDRGTGELFF. The CDR3 bases are TGTGCCAGCAGTTTTGACAGGGGGACCGGGGAGCTGTTTTTT.

This clone was counted a single time. CDR3 loop: CASSIGTTGINSPLHF. CDR3 nucleotides: TGTGCCAGCAGCATAGGAACGACAGGAATAAATTCACCCCTCCACTTT. The V call is TRBV7-3, the J call TRBJ1-6, with a weak D call TRBD1 (6 bases). V lost 5 bases and J lost 7, with 18 bases in between. The CDR3 is made up of 16 amino acids. Germline-derived CDR1 and CDR2 are SGHTA and FQGTGA.

Remarks on this clone: The same CDR3 can be traced to other DNA sequences in this sample. The CDR3, as DNA: TGCGCCAGCAGCTTGGAGAGGGGGAATTCACCCCTCCACTTT. Translation: CASSLERGNSPLHF. The chain recombines TRBV5-1 with TRBJ1-6; D perhaps matches TRBD1 (6 bases). Germline CDR1 reads SGHRS; CDR2 reads YFSETQ. The CDR3 has 14 residues. Trimming took off 0 bases at V and 7 bases at J, with 8 bases between the two ends.

The V and J genes are TRBV5-5 and TRBJ1-2; D is unresolved. V was cut by 0 bases and J by 0 bases, with 3 bases left in between. The CDR3 runs to 13 residues. Looked up from germline, CDR1 is SGHKS and CDR2 is YYEKEE (reference sequence). The CDR3 bases are TGTGCCAGCAGCTTGGAACCTAACTATGGCTACACCTTC. Protein product: CASSLEPNYGYTF.

Worth noting for this clone: The same CDR3 arises from other DNA sequences in this sample as well. This chain connects TRBV5-1 to TRBJ2-7, with TRBD2 identical over 8 bases. The CDR3 has 15 residues. J gave up 1 base and V 4 bases, and 7 bases lay outside the gene matches. Germline V gene lookup returns CDR1 SGHRS and CDR2 YFSETQ. The CDR3 sequence is CASSLVAGSSYEQYF. The CDR3, as DNA: TGCGCCAGCAGCCTGGTAGCGGGGTCTTCCTACGAGCAGTACTTC.

This clone was observed a single time. The V call is TRBV5-4, the J call TRBJ2-3; unclear D gene. This CDR3 spans 14 amino acids. V was clipped by 6 bases and J by 0 bases, with 11 bases between them. From germline, CDR1 is SGHNT and CDR2 YYREEE (reference sequence). CDR3 DNA sequence: TGTGCCAGCAAGCTTGGGCCTAGCACAGATACGCAGTATTTT. Translated, it gives CASKLGPSTDTQYF.

This chain connects TRBV11-3 to TRBJ2-1; weak D call: TRBD2 (5 bases). The CDR3 runs to 13 residues. Deletions cut 5 bases from V and 6 bases from J, with 11 bases between. Looked up from germline, CDR1 is SGHNT and CDR2 is YENEEA. The DNA of the CDR3 is TGTGCCAGCAGCCCCCCTGGGAGCAATGAGCAGTTCTTC. Amino acids: CASSPPGSNEQFF.

The table lists this clone with a count of one. The rearrangement joins TRBV9 to TRBJ1-1, with a weak D call TRBD1 (6 bases). The germline V and J ends were trimmed by 7 bases and 2 bases, with 15 bases remaining between them. This CDR3 region has 14 residues. Germline lookup yields CDR1 SGDLS and CDR2 YYNGEE. This chain's CDR3 is CASAGGHTNTEAFF. In DNA, the CDR3 is TGTGCCAGCGCGGGGGGCCATACTAACACTGAAGCTTTCTTT.